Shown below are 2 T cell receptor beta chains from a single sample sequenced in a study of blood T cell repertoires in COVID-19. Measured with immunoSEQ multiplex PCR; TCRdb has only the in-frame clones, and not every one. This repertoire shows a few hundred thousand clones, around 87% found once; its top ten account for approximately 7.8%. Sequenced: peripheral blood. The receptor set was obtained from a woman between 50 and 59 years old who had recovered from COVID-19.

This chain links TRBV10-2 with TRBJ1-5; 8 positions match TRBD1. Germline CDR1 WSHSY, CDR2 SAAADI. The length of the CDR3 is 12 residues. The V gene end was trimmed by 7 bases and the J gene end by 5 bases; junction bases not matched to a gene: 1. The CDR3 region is CASKTGDQPQHF. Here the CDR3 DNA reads TGCGCCAGCAAGACAGGGGATCAGCCCCAGCATTTT.

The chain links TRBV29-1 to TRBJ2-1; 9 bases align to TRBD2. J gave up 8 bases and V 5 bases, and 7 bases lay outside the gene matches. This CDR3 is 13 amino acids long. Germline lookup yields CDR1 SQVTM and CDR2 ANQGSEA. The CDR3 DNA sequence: TGCAGCGTTTTTGCGGGAGGGGGGGATGAGCAGTTCTTC. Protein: CSVFAGGGDEQFF.